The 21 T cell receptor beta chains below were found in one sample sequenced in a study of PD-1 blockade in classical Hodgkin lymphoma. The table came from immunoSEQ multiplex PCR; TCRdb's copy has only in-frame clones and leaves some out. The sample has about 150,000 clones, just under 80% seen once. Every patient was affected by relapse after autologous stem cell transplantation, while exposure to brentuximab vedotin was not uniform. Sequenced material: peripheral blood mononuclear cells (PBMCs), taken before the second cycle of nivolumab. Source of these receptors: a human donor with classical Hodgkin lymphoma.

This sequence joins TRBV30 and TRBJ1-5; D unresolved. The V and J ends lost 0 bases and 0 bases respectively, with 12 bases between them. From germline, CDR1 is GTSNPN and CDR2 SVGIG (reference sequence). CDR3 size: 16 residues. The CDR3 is CAWSVGGLYSNQPQHF. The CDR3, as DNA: TGTGCCTGGAGTGTAGGAGGGTTGTATAGCAATCAGCCCCAGCATTTT.

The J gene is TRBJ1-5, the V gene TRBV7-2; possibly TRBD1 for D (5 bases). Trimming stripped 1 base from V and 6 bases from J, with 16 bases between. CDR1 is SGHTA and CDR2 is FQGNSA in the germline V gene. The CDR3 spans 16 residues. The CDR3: CASSLVGGEKPQPQHF. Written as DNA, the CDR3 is TGTGCCAGCAGCTTAGTGGGGGGGGAAAAGCCTCAGCCCCAGCATTTT.

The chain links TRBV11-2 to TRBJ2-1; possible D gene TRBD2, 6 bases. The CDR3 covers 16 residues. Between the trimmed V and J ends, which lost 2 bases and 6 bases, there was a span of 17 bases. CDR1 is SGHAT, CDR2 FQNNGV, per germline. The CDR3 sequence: CASSLRGNEAGNEQFF. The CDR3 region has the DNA TGTGCCAGCAGCTTACGAGGGAATGAAGCGGGCAATGAGCAGTTCTTC.

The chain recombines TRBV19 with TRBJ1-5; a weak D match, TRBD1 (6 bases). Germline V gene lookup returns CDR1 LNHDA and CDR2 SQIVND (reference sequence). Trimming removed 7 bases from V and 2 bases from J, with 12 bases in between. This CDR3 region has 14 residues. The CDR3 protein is CASMQGQRNQPQHF. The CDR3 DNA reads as TGTGCCAGTATGCAGGGGCAGCGCAATCAGCCCCAGCATTTT.

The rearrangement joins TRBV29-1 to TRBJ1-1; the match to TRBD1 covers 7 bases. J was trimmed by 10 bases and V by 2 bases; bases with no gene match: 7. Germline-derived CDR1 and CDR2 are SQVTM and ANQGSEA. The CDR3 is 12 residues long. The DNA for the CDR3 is TGCAGCGTTGAAAGACAGGGAGGTGGAGCTTTCTTT. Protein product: CSVERQGGGAFF.

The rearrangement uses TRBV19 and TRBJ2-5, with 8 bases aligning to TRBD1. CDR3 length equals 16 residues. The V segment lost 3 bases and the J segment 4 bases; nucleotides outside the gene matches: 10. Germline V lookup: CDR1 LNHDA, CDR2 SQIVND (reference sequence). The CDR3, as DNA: TGTGCCAGTAGTATGTCCCCCGGACAGGGAAGAGAGACCCAGTACTTC. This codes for CASSMSPGQGRETQYF.

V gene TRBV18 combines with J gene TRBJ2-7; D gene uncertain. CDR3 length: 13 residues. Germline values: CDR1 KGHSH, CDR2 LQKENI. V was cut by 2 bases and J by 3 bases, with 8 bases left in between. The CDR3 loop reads CASSPWADYEQYF. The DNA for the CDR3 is TGTGCCAGCTCACCATGGGCAGACTACGAGCAGTACTTC.

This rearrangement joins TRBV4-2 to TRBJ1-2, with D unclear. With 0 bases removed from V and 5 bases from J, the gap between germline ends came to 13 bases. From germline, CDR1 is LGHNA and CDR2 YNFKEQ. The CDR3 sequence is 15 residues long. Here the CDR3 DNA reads TGTGCCAGCAGCCAAGAACGGAACCGAGCATATGGCTACACCTTC. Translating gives CASSQERNRAYGYTF.

The CDR3 region is CASSLDGTGSNEQFF. The CDR3 DNA follows: TGTGCCAGTAGTCTGGACGGGACAGGGAGCAATGAGCAGTTCTTC. The chain uses TRBV19 and TRBJ2-1, with 9 bases that match TRBD1. CDR1 and CDR2 (germline): LNHDA, SQIVND (reference sequence). The CDR3 has 15 amino acids. The junction had 8 bases not matched to a gene; V was cut back by 5 bases and J by 6 bases.

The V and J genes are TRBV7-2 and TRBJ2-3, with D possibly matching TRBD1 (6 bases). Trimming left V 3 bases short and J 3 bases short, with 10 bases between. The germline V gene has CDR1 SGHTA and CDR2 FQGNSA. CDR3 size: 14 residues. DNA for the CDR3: TGTGCCAGCAGCTTGGAACAGGGAACAGATACGCAGTATTTT. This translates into CASSLEQGTDTQYF.

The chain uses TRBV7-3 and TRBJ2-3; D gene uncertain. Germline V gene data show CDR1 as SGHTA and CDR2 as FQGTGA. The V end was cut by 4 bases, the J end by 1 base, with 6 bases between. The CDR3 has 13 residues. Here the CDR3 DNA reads TGTGCCAGCAGCTCCGGTGGCACAGATACGCAGTATTTT. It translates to CASSSGGTDTQYF.

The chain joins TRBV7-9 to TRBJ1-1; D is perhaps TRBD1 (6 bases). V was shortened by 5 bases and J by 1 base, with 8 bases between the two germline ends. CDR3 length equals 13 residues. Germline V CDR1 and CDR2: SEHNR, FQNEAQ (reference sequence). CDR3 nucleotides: TGTGCCAGCAGCAGGACAGCGAACACTGAAGCTTTCTTT. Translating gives CASSRTANTEAFF.

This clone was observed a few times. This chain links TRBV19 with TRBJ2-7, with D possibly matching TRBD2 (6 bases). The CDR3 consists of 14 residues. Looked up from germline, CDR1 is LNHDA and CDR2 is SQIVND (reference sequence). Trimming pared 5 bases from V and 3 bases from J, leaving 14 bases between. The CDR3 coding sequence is TGTGCCAGTAGTCCCGGGAGTGTGGGCTACGAGCAGTACTTC. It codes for CASSPGSVGYEQYF.

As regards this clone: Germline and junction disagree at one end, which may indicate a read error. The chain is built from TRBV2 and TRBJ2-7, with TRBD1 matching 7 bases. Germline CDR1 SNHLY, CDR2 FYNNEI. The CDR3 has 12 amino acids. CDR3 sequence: CASREDRAEQYF. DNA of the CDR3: TGTGCCAGCAGGGAAGACAGGGCCGAGCAGTACTTC.

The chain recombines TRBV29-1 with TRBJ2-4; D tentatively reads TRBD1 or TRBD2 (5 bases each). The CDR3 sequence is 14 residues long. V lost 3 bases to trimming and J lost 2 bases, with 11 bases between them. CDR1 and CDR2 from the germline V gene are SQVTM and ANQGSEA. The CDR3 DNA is TGCAGCGTTGATTATGGGGGAACCAAAAACATTCAGTACTTC. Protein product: CSVDYGGTKNIQYF.

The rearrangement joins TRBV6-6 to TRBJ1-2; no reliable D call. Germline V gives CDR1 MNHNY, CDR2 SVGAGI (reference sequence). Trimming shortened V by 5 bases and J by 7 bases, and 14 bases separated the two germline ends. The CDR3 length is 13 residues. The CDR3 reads CASSRDNRRGYTF. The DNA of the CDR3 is TGTGCCAGCAGTCGCGACAATCGTCGTGGCTACACCTTC.

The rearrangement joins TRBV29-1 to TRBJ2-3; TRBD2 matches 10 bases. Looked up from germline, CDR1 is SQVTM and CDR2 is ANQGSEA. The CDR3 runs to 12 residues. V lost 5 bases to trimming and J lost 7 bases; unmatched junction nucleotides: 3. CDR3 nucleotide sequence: TGCAGCGTTCGACTAGCGGGCCATACGCAGTATTTT. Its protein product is CSVRLAGHTQYF.

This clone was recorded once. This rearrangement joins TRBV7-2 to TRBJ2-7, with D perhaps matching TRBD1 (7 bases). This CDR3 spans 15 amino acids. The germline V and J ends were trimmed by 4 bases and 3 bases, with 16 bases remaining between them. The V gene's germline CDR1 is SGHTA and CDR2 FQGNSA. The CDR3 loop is CASSYRGTDLYEQYF. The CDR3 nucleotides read TGTGCCAGCAGCTACCGCGGGACAGATCTCTACGAGCAGTACTTC.

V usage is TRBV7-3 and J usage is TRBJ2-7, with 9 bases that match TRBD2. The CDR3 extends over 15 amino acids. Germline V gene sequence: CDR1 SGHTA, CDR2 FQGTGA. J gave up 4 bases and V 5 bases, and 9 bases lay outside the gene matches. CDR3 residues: CASSKLAGSLYEQYF. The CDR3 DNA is TGTGCCAGCAGCAAACTAGCGGGCTCACTTTACGAGCAGTACTTC. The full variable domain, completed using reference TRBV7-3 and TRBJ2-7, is GAGVSQTPSNKVTEKGKYVELRCDPISGHTALYWYRQSLGQGPEFLIYFQGTGAADDSGLPNDRFFAVRPEGSVSTLKIQRTERGDSAVYLCASSKLAGSLYEQYFGPGTRLTVT.

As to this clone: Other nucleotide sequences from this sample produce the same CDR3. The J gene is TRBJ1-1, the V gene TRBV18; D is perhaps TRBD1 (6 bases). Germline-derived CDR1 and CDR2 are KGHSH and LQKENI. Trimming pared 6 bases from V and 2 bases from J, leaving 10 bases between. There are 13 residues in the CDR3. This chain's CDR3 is CASSLDRNTEAFF. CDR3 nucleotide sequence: TGTGCCAGCTCCCTGGACAGAAACACTGAAGCTTTCTTT.

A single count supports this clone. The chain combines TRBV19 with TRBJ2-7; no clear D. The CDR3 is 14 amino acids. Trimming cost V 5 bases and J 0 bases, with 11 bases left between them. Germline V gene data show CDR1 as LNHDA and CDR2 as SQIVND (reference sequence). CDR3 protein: CASSLRARSYEQYF. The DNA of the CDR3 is TGTGCCAGTAGTCTTCGGGCACGCTCCTACGAGCAGTACTTC.